This T cell receptor (beta chain) appears in the sequencing data of a study of blood T cells in healthy people across ages. Combining a sample-barcoded 5' primer with a J-beta primer mix, a second PCR ran for 7 to 11 cycles. TCRdb called the 5' RACE reads again in MiXCR, with one record for every CDR3 protein. This sample has under 2,000,000 distinct CDR3 sequences, with approximately 50% found just once. Whole-study findings and limits: Naive and antigen-experienced cells were not separated, limiting conclusive comparison.

There were at least 5 micrograms of total RNA extracted from every sample. The CDR3 runs 15 residues. Trimming removed 0 bases at V and 2 bases at J, with 11 bases between. CDR1 is SGHRS, CDR2 YFSETQ, per germline. This clonotype came up a few times. Its cognate antigen is unknown. This chain links TRBV5-1 with TRBJ2-5; D might be TRBD1 (5 bases). Input material: blood. The receptor was isolated from a woman in her forties in good health. The CDR3, as DNA: TGCGCCAGCAGCTTGGTGGTGGCAGGGCAAGAGACCCAGTACTTC. This gives the protein CASSLVVAGQETQYF.